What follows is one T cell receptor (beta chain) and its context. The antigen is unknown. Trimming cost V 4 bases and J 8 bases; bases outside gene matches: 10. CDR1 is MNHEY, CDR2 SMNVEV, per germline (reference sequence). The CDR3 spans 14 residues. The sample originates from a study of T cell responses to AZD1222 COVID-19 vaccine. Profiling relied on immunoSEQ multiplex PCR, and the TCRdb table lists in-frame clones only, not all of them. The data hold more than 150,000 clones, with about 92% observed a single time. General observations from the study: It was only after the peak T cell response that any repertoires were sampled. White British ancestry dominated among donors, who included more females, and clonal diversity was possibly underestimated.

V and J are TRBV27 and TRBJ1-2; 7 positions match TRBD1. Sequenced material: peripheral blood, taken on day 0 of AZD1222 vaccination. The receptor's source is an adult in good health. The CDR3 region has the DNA TGTGCCAGCAGTTCAATACAGGGGTTGGGGGGCTACACCTTC. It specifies CASSSIQGLGGYTF.